This T cell receptor beta chain was sequenced during a study of blood T cell repertoires in COVID-19. In its sample, this clone was seen many times. The data were produced by immunoSEQ multiplex PCR, yet TCRdb's version contains in-frame clones alone and is incomplete. The sample lists about 82,000 clones; 78% were seen once. This sequence was found in a man in his fifties or sixties with COVID-19, enrolled during active disease. Sequences were obtained from peripheral blood.

CDR3 sequence: CALGGMDYGYTF. CDR3 sequence (DNA): TGTGCCTTGGGGGGGATGGACTATGGCTACACCTTC. The chain is built from TRBV7-9 and TRBJ1-2, with TRBD1 as a possible D gene (5 bases). The V and J ends lost 11 bases and 3 bases respectively, with 13 bases between them. The CDR3 is made up of 12 amino acids. Germline lookup yields CDR1 SEHNR and CDR2 FQNEAQ (reference sequence).